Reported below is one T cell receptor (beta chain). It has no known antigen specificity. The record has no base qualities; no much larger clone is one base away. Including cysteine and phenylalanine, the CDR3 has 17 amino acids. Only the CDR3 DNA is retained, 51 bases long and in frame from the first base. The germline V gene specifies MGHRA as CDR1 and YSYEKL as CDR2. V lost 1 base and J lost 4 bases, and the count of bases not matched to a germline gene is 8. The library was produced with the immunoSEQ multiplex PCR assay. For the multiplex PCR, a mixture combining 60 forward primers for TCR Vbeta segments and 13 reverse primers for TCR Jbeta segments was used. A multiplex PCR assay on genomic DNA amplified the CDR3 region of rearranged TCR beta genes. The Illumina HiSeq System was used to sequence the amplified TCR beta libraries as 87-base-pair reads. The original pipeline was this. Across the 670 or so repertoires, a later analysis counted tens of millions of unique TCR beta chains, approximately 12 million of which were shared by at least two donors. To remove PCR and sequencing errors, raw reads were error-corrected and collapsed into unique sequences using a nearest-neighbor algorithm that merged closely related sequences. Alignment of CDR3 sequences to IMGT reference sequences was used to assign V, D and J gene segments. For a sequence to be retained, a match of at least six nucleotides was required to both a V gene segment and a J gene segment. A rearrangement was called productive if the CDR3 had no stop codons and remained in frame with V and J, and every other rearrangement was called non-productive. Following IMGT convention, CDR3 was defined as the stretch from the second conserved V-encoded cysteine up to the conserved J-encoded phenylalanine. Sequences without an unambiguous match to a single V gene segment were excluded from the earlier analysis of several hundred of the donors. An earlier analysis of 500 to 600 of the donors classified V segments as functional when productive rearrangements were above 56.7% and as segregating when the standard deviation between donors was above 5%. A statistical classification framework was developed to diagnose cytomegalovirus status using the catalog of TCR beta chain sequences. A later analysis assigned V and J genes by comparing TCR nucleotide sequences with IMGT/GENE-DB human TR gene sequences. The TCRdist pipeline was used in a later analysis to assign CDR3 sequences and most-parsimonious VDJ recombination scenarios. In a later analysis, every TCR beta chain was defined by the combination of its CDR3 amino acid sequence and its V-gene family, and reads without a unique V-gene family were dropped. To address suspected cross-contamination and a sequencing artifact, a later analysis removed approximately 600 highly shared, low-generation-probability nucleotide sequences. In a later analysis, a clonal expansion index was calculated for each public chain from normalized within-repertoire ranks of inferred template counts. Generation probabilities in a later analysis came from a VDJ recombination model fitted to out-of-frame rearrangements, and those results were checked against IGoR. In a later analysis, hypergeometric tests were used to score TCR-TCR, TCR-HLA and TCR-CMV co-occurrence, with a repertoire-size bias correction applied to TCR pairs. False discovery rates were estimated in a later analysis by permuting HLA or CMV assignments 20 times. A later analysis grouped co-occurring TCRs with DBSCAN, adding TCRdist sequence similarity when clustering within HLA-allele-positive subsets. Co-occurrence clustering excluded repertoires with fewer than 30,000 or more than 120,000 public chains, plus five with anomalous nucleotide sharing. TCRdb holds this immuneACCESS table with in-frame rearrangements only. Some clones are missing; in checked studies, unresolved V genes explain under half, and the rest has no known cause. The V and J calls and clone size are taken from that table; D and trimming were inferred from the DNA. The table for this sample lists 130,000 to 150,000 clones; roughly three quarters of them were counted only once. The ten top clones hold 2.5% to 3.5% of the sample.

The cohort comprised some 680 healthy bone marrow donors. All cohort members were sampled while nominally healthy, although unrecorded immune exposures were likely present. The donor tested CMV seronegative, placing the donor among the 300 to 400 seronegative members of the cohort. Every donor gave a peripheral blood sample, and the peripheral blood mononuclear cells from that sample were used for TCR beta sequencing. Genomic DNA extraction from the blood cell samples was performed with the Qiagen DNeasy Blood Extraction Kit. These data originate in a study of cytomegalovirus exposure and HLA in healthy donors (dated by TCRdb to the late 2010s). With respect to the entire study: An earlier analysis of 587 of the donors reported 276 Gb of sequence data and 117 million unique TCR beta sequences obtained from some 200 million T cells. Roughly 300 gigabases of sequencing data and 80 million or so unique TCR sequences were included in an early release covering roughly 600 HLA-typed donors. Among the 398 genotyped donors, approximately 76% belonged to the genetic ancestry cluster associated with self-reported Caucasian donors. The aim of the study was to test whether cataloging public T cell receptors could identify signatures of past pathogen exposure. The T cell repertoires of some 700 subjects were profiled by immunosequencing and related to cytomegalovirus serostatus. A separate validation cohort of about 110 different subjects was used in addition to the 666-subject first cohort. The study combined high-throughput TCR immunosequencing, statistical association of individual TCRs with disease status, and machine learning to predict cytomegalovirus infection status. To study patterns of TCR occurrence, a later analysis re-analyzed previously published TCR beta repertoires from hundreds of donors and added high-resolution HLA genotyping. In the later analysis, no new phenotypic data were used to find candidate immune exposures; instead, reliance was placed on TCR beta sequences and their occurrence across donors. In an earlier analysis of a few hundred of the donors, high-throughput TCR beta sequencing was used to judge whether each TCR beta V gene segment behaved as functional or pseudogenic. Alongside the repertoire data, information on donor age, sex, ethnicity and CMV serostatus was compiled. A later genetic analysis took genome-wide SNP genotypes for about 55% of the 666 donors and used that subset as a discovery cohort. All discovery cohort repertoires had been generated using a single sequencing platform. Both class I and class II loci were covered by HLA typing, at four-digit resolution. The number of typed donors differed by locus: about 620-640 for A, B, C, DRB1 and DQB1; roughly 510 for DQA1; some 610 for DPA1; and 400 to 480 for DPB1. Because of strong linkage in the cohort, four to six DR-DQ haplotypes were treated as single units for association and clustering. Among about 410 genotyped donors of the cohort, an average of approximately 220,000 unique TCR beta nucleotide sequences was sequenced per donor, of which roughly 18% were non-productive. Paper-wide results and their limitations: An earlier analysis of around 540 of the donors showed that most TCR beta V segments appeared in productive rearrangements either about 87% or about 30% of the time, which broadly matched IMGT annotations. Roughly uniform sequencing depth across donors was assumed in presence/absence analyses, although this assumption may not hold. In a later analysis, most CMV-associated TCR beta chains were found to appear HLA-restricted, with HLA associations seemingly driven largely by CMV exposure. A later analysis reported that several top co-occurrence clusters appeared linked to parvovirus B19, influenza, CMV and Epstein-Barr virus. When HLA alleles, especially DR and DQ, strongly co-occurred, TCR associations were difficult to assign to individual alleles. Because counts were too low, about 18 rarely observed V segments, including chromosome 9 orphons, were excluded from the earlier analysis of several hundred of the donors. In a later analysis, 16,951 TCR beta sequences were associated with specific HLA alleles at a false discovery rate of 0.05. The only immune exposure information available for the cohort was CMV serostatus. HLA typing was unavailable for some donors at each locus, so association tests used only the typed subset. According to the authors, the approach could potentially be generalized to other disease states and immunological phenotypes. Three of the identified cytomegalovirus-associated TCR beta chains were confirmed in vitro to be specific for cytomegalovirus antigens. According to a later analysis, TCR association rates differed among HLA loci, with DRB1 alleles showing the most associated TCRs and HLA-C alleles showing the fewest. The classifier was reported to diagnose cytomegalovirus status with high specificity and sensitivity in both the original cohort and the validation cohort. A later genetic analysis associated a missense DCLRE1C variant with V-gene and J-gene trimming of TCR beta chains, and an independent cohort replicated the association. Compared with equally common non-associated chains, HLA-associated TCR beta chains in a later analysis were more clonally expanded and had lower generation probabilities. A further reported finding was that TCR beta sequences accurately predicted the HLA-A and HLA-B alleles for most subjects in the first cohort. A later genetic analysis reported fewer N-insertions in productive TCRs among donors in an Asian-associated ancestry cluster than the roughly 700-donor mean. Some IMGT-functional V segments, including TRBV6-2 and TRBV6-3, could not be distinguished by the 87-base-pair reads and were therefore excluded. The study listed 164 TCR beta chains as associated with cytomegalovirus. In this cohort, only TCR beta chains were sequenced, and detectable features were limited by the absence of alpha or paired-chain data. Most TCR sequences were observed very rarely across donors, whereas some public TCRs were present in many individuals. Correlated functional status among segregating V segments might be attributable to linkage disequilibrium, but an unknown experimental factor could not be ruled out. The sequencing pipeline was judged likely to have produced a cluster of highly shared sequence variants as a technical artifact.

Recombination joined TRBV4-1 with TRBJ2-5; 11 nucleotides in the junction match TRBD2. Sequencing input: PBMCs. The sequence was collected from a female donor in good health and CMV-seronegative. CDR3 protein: CASSQVYRLAGRETQYF. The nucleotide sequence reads TGCGCCAGCAGCCAAGTTTATAGACTAGCGGGACGAGAGACCCAGTACTTC.